This TCR beta chain was identified during a study of CD8+CD57+ T cells in acquired aplastic anemia. Looking at the study overall: Where healthy donors were concerned, CD4+ cells averaged approximately 11 million reads.

This CDR3 comprises 15 residues. Germline assignment: CDR1 SEHNR and CDR2 FQNEAQ (reference sequence). Trimming left V 0 bases short and J 1 base short, with 9 bases between. This clonotype was detected many times. Using genomic DNA as the template, TCR beta VDJ and CDR3 profiling was carried out. MiXCR was run by TCRdb on the reads, yielding one entry per CDR3 protein. Found here are around 190,000 distinct CDR3 sequences, roughly half of them singletons; the top ten hold about 16%. The chain combines TRBV7-9 with TRBJ2-5, with TRBD1 as a possible D gene (5 bases). The TCR was taken from a human donor in good health, serving as a control. The sample comprised sorted CD4+, CD8+, or CD8+CD57+ T cells (not recorded which) from PBMCs. The CDR3 sequence is CASSLALTGQETQYF. CDR3 in DNA: TGTGCCAGCAGCTTAGCCCTAACAGGCCAAGAGACCCAGTACTTC.